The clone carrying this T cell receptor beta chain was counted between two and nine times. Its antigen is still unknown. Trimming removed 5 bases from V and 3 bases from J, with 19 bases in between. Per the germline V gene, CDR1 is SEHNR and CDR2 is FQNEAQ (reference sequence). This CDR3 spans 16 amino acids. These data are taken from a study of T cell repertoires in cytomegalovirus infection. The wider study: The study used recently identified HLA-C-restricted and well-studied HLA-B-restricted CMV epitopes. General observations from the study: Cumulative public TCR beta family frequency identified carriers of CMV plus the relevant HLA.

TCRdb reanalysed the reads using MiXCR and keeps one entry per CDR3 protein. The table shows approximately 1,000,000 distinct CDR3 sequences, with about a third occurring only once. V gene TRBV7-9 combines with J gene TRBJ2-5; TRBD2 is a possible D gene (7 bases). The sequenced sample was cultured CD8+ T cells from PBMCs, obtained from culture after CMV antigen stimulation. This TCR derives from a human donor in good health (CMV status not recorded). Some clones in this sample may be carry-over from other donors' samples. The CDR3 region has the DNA TGTGCCAGCAGCCCTAGGGCGGGGGCCCAGAAAGAGACCCAGTACTTC. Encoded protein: CASSPRAGAQKETQYF.